A selection of T cell receptor beta chains follows, all from one sample in a study of cytomegalovirus exposure and HLA in healthy donors. Libraries were prepared by immunoSEQ multiplex PCR; TCRdb keeps only in-frame clonotypes and omits some of them. The sample shows under 200,000 clones, 84% of them seen only once. The sequenced material came from PBMCs. The receptors here all came from a boy aged 2 to 10 in good health and CMV-seronegative. Both conserved end residues are part of each CDR3. The D gene is left open where the match is weak. Size values are once, few and many counts, or a class for expanded clones, and some rows have none.

abundance,j_gene,d_gene,v_gene,CDR3aa,CDR3nt
-,TRBJ1-4,-,TRBV28,CASSSISMMRQENEKLFF,TGTGCCAGCAGTTCCATATCAATGATGAGACAGGAAAATGAAAAACTGTTTTTT
-,TRBJ2-7,-,TRBV5-1,CASSPLAPSYEQYF,TGCGCCAGCAGCCCTCTAGCACCCTCCTACGAGCAGTACTTC
-,TRBJ2-7,TRBD1,TRBV5-1,CASSLEVVTGVEQYF,TGCGCCAGCAGCTTGGAGGTGGTAACAGGGGTCGAGCAGTACTTC
-,TRBJ2-3,-,TRBV6-1,CASSEILPITDTQYF,TGTGCCAGCAGTGAAATCCTACCCATCACAGATACGCAGTATTTT
-,TRBJ2-7,-,TRBV30,CAWRQQVEQYF,TGTGCCTGGAGACAACAGGTCGAGCAGTACTTC
once,TRBJ2-5,-,TRBV5-6,CASSLVGQTQETQYF,TGTGCCAGCAGCTTGGTCGGTCAGACACAAGAGACCCAGTACTTC
-,TRBJ2-7,-,TRBV6-5,CASSYSRLPGRYEQYF,TGTGCCAGCAGTTACTCTAGACTCCCAGGGCGCTACGAGCAGTACTTC
-,TRBJ2-1,TRBD2,TRBV2,CASGNTGTSLGEQFF,TGTGCCAGCGGTAATACCGGGACTAGTCTTGGCGAGCAGTTCTTC
few,TRBJ1-2,TRBD1,TRBV28,CASSLTPGQGVKDGYTF,TGTGCCAGCAGTTTAACCCCTGGACAGGGGGTAAAGGATGGCTACACCTTC
once,TRBJ1-2,-,TRBV19,CASSIDRYYGYTF,TGTGCCAGTAGTATAGACAGGTACTATGGCTACACCTTC
-,TRBJ2-2,TRBD2,TRBV6-1,CASSEARAGATGELFF,TGTGCCAGCAGTGAAGCGCGAGCGGGAGCCACCGGGGAGCTGTTTTTT
-,TRBJ1-2,TRBD1,TRBV18,CASSPNAGQLLHYGYTF,TGTGCCAGCTCACCAAACGCGGGACAGCTTCTACACTATGGCTACACCTTC
-,TRBJ2-7,-,TRBV6-1,CATIGQFSYEQYF,TGTGCCACCATCGGACAGTTTTCCTACGAGCAGTACTTC
few,TRBJ2-2,-,TRBV6-5,CASSYSPGVTGELFF,TGTGCCAGCAGTTACAGTCCAGGGGTGACCGGGGAGCTGTTTTTT
-,TRBJ1-1,TRBD1,TRBV11-2,CASSLAGTAWNTEAFF,TGTGCCAGCAGCTTAGCAGGGACAGCATGGAACACTGAAGCTTTCTTT
once,TRBJ2-7,TRBD2,TRBV6-1,CASSGWGLAYHYEQYF,TGTGCCAGCAGTGGGTGGGGACTAGCCTATCACTACGAGCAGTACTTC
-,TRBJ1-1,-,TRBV7-2,CAGSLSSTEAFF,TGTGCCGGCAGCTTAAGTAGCACTGAAGCTTTCTTT
-,TRBJ2-2,-,TRBV7-3,CASSLNRARNTGELFF,TGTGCCAGCAGCTTAAACAGGGCGAGGAACACCGGGGAGCTGTTTTTT
-,TRBJ1-2,-,TRBV18,CASSSGLGYGYTF,TGTGCCAGCTCGTCAGGGTTGGGCTATGGCTACACCTTC
-,TRBJ1-1,-,TRBV10-2,CASRREEGYTEAFF,TGCGCCAGCAGAAGGGAGGAGGGGTACACTGAAGCTTTCTTT
few,TRBJ1-5,TRBD1,TRBV6-5,CASSLGTASNQPQHF,TGTGCCAGCAGCCTCGGGACAGCCAGCAATCAGCCCCAGCATTTT
-,TRBJ1-1,TRBD1,TRBV27,CARETGFVTEAFF,TGTGCCAGAGAGACAGGGTTTGTCACTGAAGCTTTCTTT
-,TRBJ2-1,TRBD2,TRBV5-1,CASSFGIAGGNEQFF,TGCGCCAGCAGCTTCGGGATAGCGGGAGGGAATGAGCAGTTCTTC
-,TRBJ2-1,TRBD2,TRBV5-1,CASSLGEGLAGMRNEQFF,TGCGCCAGCAGCTTGGGAGAGGGACTAGCGGGAATGAGGAATGAGCAGTTCTTC
few,TRBJ2-1,TRBD2,TRBV5-1,CASSARLAGGTYNEQFF,TGCGCCAGCAGCGCAAGACTAGCGGGAGGGACCTACAATGAGCAGTTCTTC